A single sample gave rise to the 18 T cell receptor beta chains below, sequenced in a study of vaccination and CD4 T cells after COVID-19. Treatment in this sample: approximately nine-day PBMC culture with coronavirus spike peptide pools or control peptides (ViraFEST assay). The Oncomine TCR Beta short-read assay sequenced DNA from cultured CD4+ T cells. TCRdb re-called the PCR reads through MiXCR, storing one row per CDR3 protein. The table has 13,000 to 15,000 distinct CDR3 sequences, roughly two thirds seen once; the top ten hold just under 20%. No antigen has been identified for these receptors. The sequenced material came from CD4+ T cells from blood, cultured in vitro. The source of these receptors is a human donor who had recovered from COVID-19.

This clonotype was recorded a few times. One end of the junction does not line up with germline, which may come from a read error. The rearrangement links TRBV6-5 to TRBJ1-1; no definite D call. The CDR3 has 13 residues. Germline V CDR1 and CDR2: MNHEY, SVGAGI. The CDR3 reads CASSYSISAANIF. In DNA form, the CDR3 reads TGTGCCAGCAGTTACTCTATATCGGCGGCAAATATCTTT.

The chain is built from TRBV19 and TRBJ2-7, with a weak D call TRBD2 (6 bases). CDR3 length: 16 residues. Trimming left V 5 bases short and J 6 bases short, with 23 bases between. CDR1 is LNHDA, CDR2 SQIVND, per germline (reference sequence). CDR3 region: CASSRGTVRSPLEQYF. DNA for the CDR3: TGTGCCAGTAGTCGCGGGACCGTCCGCTCCCCTCTCGAGCAGTACTTC.

The rearrangement joins TRBV24-1 to TRBJ2-3, with D perhaps matching TRBD2 (5 bases). This CDR3 comprises 15 residues. Per the germline V gene, CDR1 is KGHDR and CDR2 is SFDVKD. Trimming took 4 bases from V and 2 from J, leaving 12 bases between them. For the CDR3, the DNA is TGTGCCACCAGTGACTCGGACTGGCTCACAGATACGCAGTATTTT. This codes for CATSDSDWLTDTQYF.

In its sample, this clonotype was seen a few times. This chain uses TRBV11-2 with TRBJ1-1; D unclear. The CDR3 loop spans 13 amino acids. Germline values: CDR1 SGHAT, CDR2 FQNNGV. Trimming removed 3 bases from V and 8 bases from J, with 13 bases in between. Here the CDR3 reads CASSLNKETEAFF. As DNA, the CDR3 is TGTGCCAGCAGCTTGAATAAGGAAACCGAAGCTTTCTTT.

The rearrangement links TRBV5-1 to TRBJ1-5, with 8 bases matching TRBD1. CDR3 size: 14 residues. Germline CDR1 reads SGHRS; CDR2 reads YFSETQ. V lost 4 bases to trimming and J lost 5 bases; unmatched junction nucleotides: 5. The CDR3 loop reads CASSMTGEDQPQHF. CDR3 sequence (DNA): TGCGCCAGCAGCATGACAGGGGAGGATCAGCCCCAGCATTTT.

The J gene is TRBJ2-1, the V gene TRBV20-1; D tentatively fits TRBD1 or TRBD2 (5 bases each). V was clipped by 2 bases and J by 8 bases, with 16 bases between them. This CDR3 contains 14 residues. CDR1 and CDR2 (germline): DFQATT, SNEGSKA (reference sequence). CDR3 in amino acids: CSARTRTLGDEQFF. The CDR3 bases are TGCAGTGCTAGAACTAGGACACTTGGGGATGAGCAGTTCTTC.

This clonotype showed up just a few times. This rearrangement joins TRBV6-1 to TRBJ2-7, with 10 bases aligning to TRBD1. The ends lost 6 bases at V and 6 bases at J; junction bases unmatched: 5. The CDR3 extends over 13 amino acids. Germline lookup yields CDR1 MNHNS and CDR2 SASEGT. The CDR3 reads CASRWTGGGEQYF. The CDR3 nucleotides read TGTGCCAGCAGATGGACAGGGGGGGGCGAGCAGTACTTC.

V gene TRBV7-2 combines with J gene TRBJ2-6, with D perhaps being TRBD1 or TRBD2 (5 bases each). The CDR3 covers 15 residues. Germline CDR1 is SGHTA and CDR2 is FQGNSA. V lost 4 bases and J 3 bases, leaving 10 bases between the germline ends. CDR3 nucleotide sequence: TGTGCCAGCAGCTCGAGGGGACGTGGGGCCAACGTCCTGACTTTC. Its translation is CASSSRGRGANVLTF.

The DNA of the CDR3 is TGCAGTGTAGGGCCGAGGGGGCCCGACGAGCAGTACTTC. Translating gives CSVGPRGPDEQYF. The J gene is TRBJ2-7, the V gene TRBV20-1; 7 nucleotides align to TRBD1. The CDR3 is 13 residues long. The junction had 11 bases not matched to a gene; V was cut back by 7 bases and J by 5 bases. Germline V gene data show CDR1 as DFQATT and CDR2 as SNEGSKA (reference sequence).

In this sample, this clonotype turned up a few times. The CDR3 loop reads CASSLDVAGTFNEQFF. The CDR3 DNA sequence: TGTGCCAGCAGCTTGGACGTAGCGGGGACCTTCAATGAGCAGTTCTTC. This chain uses TRBV5-4 with TRBJ2-1; 8 nucleotides agree with TRBD2. Unmatched junction bases numbered 8, after V lost 0 bases and J lost 6 bases. The CDR3 is made up of 16 amino acids. Germline CDR1 and CDR2: SGHNT and YYREEE (reference sequence). Together with reference TRBV5-4 and TRBJ2-1, the CDR3 gives the full variable domain: ETGVTQSPTHLIKTRGQQVTLRCSSQSGHNTVSWYQQALGQGPQFIFQYYREEENGRGNFPPRFSGLQFPNYSSELNVNALELDDSALYLCASSLDVAGTFNEQFFGPGTRLTVL.

This clonotype was seen a handful of times. The rearrangement links TRBV6-2 or TRBV6-3 to TRBJ1-2; no clear D. Germline V gene sequence: CDR1 MNHEY, CDR2 SVGEGT. The CDR3 length is 15 residues. V was pared by 2 bases and J by 4 bases, with 14 bases between. CDR3 in DNA: TGTGCCAGCAGTTACCCCCCGCAGGCGGGCTATGGCTACACCTTC. Encoded protein: CASSYPPQAGYGYTF.

The chain is built from TRBV7-2 and TRBJ1-2; 8 bases line up with TRBD1. The CDR3 loop spans 13 amino acids. Germline V gives CDR1 SGHTA, CDR2 FQGNSA. The V segment lost 1 base and the J segment 5 bases; nucleotides outside the gene matches: 0. The CDR3 loop is CASSLGQGYGYTF. CDR3 in DNA: TGTGCCAGCAGCTTAGGACAGGGGTATGGCTACACCTTC.

There are a few counts of this clonotype. The DNA of the CDR3 is TGTGCCACCAGCAAGATCGGGACAGGGGGCGCGGGACAGCCCCAGCATTTT. Its protein is CATSKIGTGGAGQPQHF. The V and J genes are TRBV15 and TRBJ1-5; 12 bases map to TRBD1. The CDR3 loop spans 17 amino acids. CDR1 LNHNV and CDR2 YYDKDF come from the germline V gene (reference sequence). J lost 7 bases, V lost 4 bases, and 11 bases had no gene match. Variable domain in full (rest from reference TRBV15 and TRBJ1-5): DAMVIQNPRYQVTQFGKPVTLSCSQTLNHNVMYWYQQKSSQAPKLLFHYYDKDFNNEADTPDNFQSRRPNTSFCFLDIRSPGLGDTAMYLCATSKIGTGGAGQPQHFGDGTRLSIL.

The CDR3 reads CATGQRGYNEQFF. DNA of the CDR3: TGTGCCACCGGACAGCGAGGATACAATGAGCAGTTCTTC. V is TRBV24-1 and J is TRBJ2-1, with a possible D match to TRBD1 (6 bases). Germline CDR1 is KGHDR and CDR2 is SFDVKD. Trimming stripped 9 bases from V and 4 bases from J, with 12 bases between. This CDR3 contains 13 residues.

The V call is TRBV28, the J call TRBJ1-2; no clear D gene. From germline, CDR1 is MDHEN and CDR2 SYDVKM. The CDR3 contains 15 residues. The V end lost 5 bases, the J end lost 1 base, and 14 bases lay between the germline ends. CDR3 DNA: TGTGCCAGCAGTCCCGCCGGTCGGATTAACTATGGCTACACCTTC. Residues: CASSPAGRINYGYTF.

The chain has TRBV7-6 and TRBJ2-2; D remains unclear. The V gene's germline CDR1 is SGHVS and CDR2 FNYEAQ. The CDR3 consists of 14 residues. V was shortened by 4 bases and J by 0 bases, with 6 bases between the two germline ends. The CDR3 coding sequence is TGTGCCAGCAGCTCTACAACGAACACCGGGGAGCTGTTTTTT. Amino acids: CASSSTTNTGELFF.

This clonotype appeared once. The chain employs TRBV28 and TRBJ2-7; no clear D. The length of the CDR3 is 13 residues. V was pared by 6 bases and J by 4 bases, with 13 bases between. Germline assignment: CDR1 MDHEN and CDR2 SYDVKM. CDR3 in amino acids: CASRQTARYEQYF. The CDR3 DNA sequence: TGTGCCAGCAGACAGACGGCACGGTACGAGCAGTACTTC.

This clonotype turned up a few times. The chain recombines TRBV28 with TRBJ2-5; weak D call: TRBD2 (6 bases). The V and J ends lost 4 bases and 4 bases respectively, with 16 bases between them. The CDR3 has 15 residues. The germline V gene has CDR1 MDHEN and CDR2 SYDVKM. CDR3 coding DNA: TGTGCCAGCAGTTCGGGACTCCTAAGGGGAGAGACCCAGTACTTC. Translated, it gives CASSSGLLRGETQYF.